A selection of T cell receptor beta chains follows, all from one sample in a study of regulatory T cells in long-lasting Graves disease. A single record per CDR3 protein comes from TCRdb applying MiXCR to the multiplex PCR reads. The sample holds 300,000 to 500,000 distinct CDR3 sequences, less than 25% seen once. This specimen was peripheral blood mononuclear cells (PBMCs), taken when the disease was refractory, from a patient treated with antithyroid drugs. The receptors come from a female donor with Graves disease. The CDR3 runs from the conserved cysteine through the conserved F or W. The D gene is left open where the match is weak. Expanded clones get a size class; other rows say once, few or many, or leave the size out.

J	V	D	size	DNA	CDR3
TRBJ2-7	TRBV11-1	.	few	TGTGCCAGCAGCTTATTTCAGGGGCCATTGAACGAGCAGTACTTC	CASSLFQGPLNEQYF
TRBJ2-7	TRBV28	.	many	TGTGCCAGCAGTCCCTCCAGGGCCGACGAGCAGTACTTC	CASSPSRADEQYF
TRBJ2-7	TRBV7-3	TRBD1	.	TGTGCCAGCAGCAGGGACAGGGCGGGCGAGCAGTACTTC	CASSRDRAGEQYF
TRBJ2-2	TRBV18	TRBD2	few	TGTGCCAGCTCACCTTCTAGCGGGATAGGCACCGGGGAGCTGTTTTTT	CASSPSSGIGTGELFF
TRBJ2-7	TRBV4-1	.	few	TGCGCCAGCAGCCAGTATACAGGGTACGAGCAGTACTTC	CASSQYTGYEQYF
TRBJ1-5	TRBV30	.	.	TGTGCCTGGGCGCCTGTGGGGGGTCAGCCCCAGCATTTT	CAWAPVGGQPQHF
TRBJ2-5	TRBV10-3	TRBD1	many	TGTGCCATCTCCCAATACTGGACAGGGTCGTTGGAGACCCAGTACTTC	CAISQYWTGSLETQYF
TRBJ1-3	TRBV7-9	.	.	TGTGCCAGCAGCTTAGGGGCAGTCTCTGGAAACACCATATATTTT	CASSLGAVSGNTIYF
TRBJ2-5	TRBV20-1	.	few	TGCAGTGCTAGAGAGGACTTGTACCAAGAGACCCAGTACTTC	CSAREDLYQETQYF
TRBJ2-1	TRBV2	TRBD1	.	TGTGCCAGCAGTCTACTACAGGGGGCGGCTGAGCAGTTCTTC	CASSLLQGAAEQFF
TRBJ1-5	TRBV6-1	.	few	TGTGCCAGCAGGGGCGAAGTTAGCAATCAGCCCCAGCATTTT	CASRGEVSNQPQHF
TRBJ1-5	TRBV20-1	TRBD1	.	TGCAGTGCTAGACCGGGGACAGGGGGCTTCAATCAGCCCCAGCATTTT	CSARPGTGGFNQPQHF
TRBJ2-7	TRBV7-9	TRBD2	many	TGTGCCAGCAGCCCACCCAACCGGGCGGGAGCCTACGAGCAGTACTTC	CASSPPNRAGAYEQYF
TRBJ2-2	TRBV7-3	.	many	TGTGCCAGCAGGCGGGGTCCCACCGGGGAGCTGTTTTTT	CASRRGPTGELFF
TRBJ1-5	TRBV19	.	many	TGTGCCAGTAGTATTTACCCGGGGCAGGGCGGTTGGCCCCAGCATTTT	CASSIYPGQGGWPQHF
TRBJ2-7	TRBV7-9	.	few	TGTGCCAGCAGCTTAGCAGGAGGTAGCGACTCCTACGAGCAGTACTTC	CASSLAGGSDSYEQYF
TRBJ1-5	TRBV7-2	TRBD1	many	TGTGCCAGCAGCTCGATGACAGGGAGCAATCAGCCCCAGCATTTT	CASSSMTGSNQPQHF
TRBJ2-7	TRBV6-1	.	.	TGTGCCAGCAGTGAAGTTGTCAGAACCTACGAGCAGTACTTC	CASSEVVRTYEQYF
TRBJ2-2	TRBV11-3	TRBD2	few	TGTGCCAGCAGCCCTACTAGCGGGAGAATCACCGGGGAGCTGTTTTTT	CASSPTSGRITGELFF
TRBJ2-7	TRBV12-3/TRBV12-4	TRBD2	many	TGTGCCAGCAGCAAAGGGGGACTAGCGGGAGCCCACGAGCAGTACTTC	CASSKGGLAGAHEQYF
TRBJ2-1	TRBV20-1	TRBD2	.	TGCAGTGCTAGCGGGGGGGCTAACCGCGGACCTGAGCAGTTCTTC	CSASGGANRGPEQFF
TRBJ1-5	TRBV6-5	TRBD1	.	TGTGCCAGCAGTTACCTCGGACAGGGCAATCAGCCCCAGCATTTT	CASSYLGQGNQPQHF
TRBJ2-7	TRBV2	TRBD2	many	TGTGCCAGCAGCTTAGCGGGAGGAGTCTCCTACGAGCAGTACTTC	CASSLAGGVSYEQYF
TRBJ2-7	TRBV4-1	TRBD2	.	TGCGCCAGCAGCCAAGATGGACTAGCGGGAGTGGCCTACGAGCAGTACTTC	CASSQDGLAGVAYEQYF
TRBJ2-7	TRBV20-1	.	many	TGCAGTGCTAGAATCGAGTACGAGCAGTACTTC	CSARIEYEQYF